This T cell receptor beta chain was identified during a study of technical replicates of blood from several donors. Using immunoSEQ multiplex PCR, the repertoire was profiled, and TCRdb retains in-frame clones only, with some absent. The sample shows 80,000 or so clones, roughly 98% of them seen only once. Germline CDR1 MNHEY, CDR2 SVGAGI. This CDR3 spans 12 amino acids. V lost 6 bases, J lost 6 bases, and 11 bases lay in between. This clonotype was obtained from a human donor in good health. The chain couples TRBV6-5 to TRBJ1-2; D is possibly TRBD1 (5 bases). The specimen was T cells isolated from PBMCs. The DNA for the CDR3 is TGTGCCAGCAGAAGGGGAGGGGATGGCTACACCTTC. Translation: CASRRGGDGYTF.